This T cell receptor (beta chain) emerged from a study of cytomegalovirus exposure and HLA in healthy donors. The V segment lost 3 bases and the J segment 4 bases; nucleotides outside the gene matches: 8. This CDR3 is 16 amino acids long. CDR1 is SGDLS, CDR2 YYNGEE, per germline. Study results and caveats: The study put some 150 TCR beta chains on its list as cytomegalovirus-associated. Rare TCR sequences dominated, though some public TCRs recurred in many donors.

Data came from immunoSEQ multiplex PCR; TCRdb stores just in-frame clones and leaves some out. The table lists about 130,000 clones, more than 95% of them singletons. Notes on this clone: Its antigen is not known.

Separate from the roughly 610-subject first cohort, the roughly 120-subject validation cohort was the one that the donors belonged to. This sequence joins TRBV9 and TRBJ2-1, with 9 nucleotides matching TRBD2. The sequence was obtained from a young man in good health and CMV-seronegative. Sequencing input: PBMCs. The CDR3 is CASSADLAGPYNEQFF. DNA of the CDR3: TGTGCCAGCAGCGCCGACCTAGCGGGACCTTACAATGAGCAGTTCTTC.